Listed below are T cell receptor beta chains from one sample, sequenced in a study of cytomegalovirus exposure and HLA in healthy donors. Sequenced by immunoSEQ multiplex PCR; TCRdb stores in-frame clones only, minus some. This sample has 200,000 to 250,000 clones, with just under 90% found just once. Specimen: PBMCs. Receptor source: a man aged 18 to 29 in good health and CMV-seronegative. Both conserved end residues are part of each CDR3. The D gene is left open where the match is weak. Size is stated for part of the rows, as once, few or many counts, or as a class when the clone is expanded.

>TRBV7-9|.|TRBJ2-7|once
TGTGCCAGCAGCTCGTTCTCTTACGAGCAGTACTTC
CASSSFSYEQYF
>TRBV9|TRBD2|TRBJ2-5|.
TGTGCCAGCAGCGTAGATGTTGGTGGGGGGGTGATTCAAGAGACCCAGTACTTC
CASSVDVGGGVIQETQYF
>TRBV27|TRBD1|TRBJ1-6|.
TGTGCCAGCAGTGTCCGGGACAGTAATTCACCCCTCCACTTT
CASSVRDSNSPLHF
>TRBV5-1|TRBD2|TRBJ2-5|.
TGCGCCAGCAGCTTGAGCGAGCGGGAGATCCAAGAGACCCAGTACTTC
CASSLSEREIQETQYF
>TRBV27|.|TRBJ2-4|few
TGTGCCAGCAGTTCGGGAGTTATAGCCAAAAACATTCAGTACTTC
CASSSGVIAKNIQYF
>TRBV4-1|.|TRBJ2-7|.
TGCGCCAGCAGCCAAGGCACTAGCAATGAGCAGTACTTC
CASSQGTSNEQYF
>TRBV11-2|TRBD2|TRBJ2-1|.
TGTGCCAGCATTTTCAAGAGCGGGAGAGTAGATGAGCAGTTCTTC
CASIFKSGRVDEQFF
>TRBV2|.|TRBJ2-1|.
TGTGCCAGCAGGCCCGAGACTAGGTCCGATGAGCAGTTCTTC
CASRPETRSDEQFF
>TRBV5-1|TRBD1|TRBJ1-1|.
TGCGCCAGCAGCTCAACACAGGGGATTAGGACTGAAGCTTTCTTT
CASSSTQGIRTEAFF
>TRBV4-3|.|TRBJ1-3|once
TGCGCCAGCAGCCAAGAGGGGGCTAACTCTGGAAACACCATATATTTT
CASSQEGANSGNTIYF
>TRBV18|.|TRBJ2-7|.
TGTGCCAGCTCAGATGTAGCCGAGGGAGTTGTCGAGCAGTACTTC
CASSDVAEGVVEQYF
>TRBV7-9|TRBD2|TRBJ2-5|.
TGTGCCAGCAGCTTAAAAGGGAGGGAAGAGACCCAGTACTTC
CASSLKGREETQYF
>TRBV2|TRBD1|TRBJ2-5|.
TGTGCCAGGGAGATAGGGGGCACAGAGACCCAGTACTTC
CAREIGGTETQYF
>TRBV5-1|.|TRBJ2-7|.
TGCGCCAGCAGCTTTTCCAGAGGAGGCTACGAGCAGTACTTC
CASSFSRGGYEQYF
>TRBV7-2|.|TRBJ2-3|.
TGTGCCAGCAGCCCTGGGCCAGCCACAGATACGCAGTATTTT
CASSPGPATDTQYF
>TRBV4-1|TRBD2|TRBJ2-3|.
TGCGCCAGCAGCCAAGGACCTCCGGGGGGGCGGAATACGCAGTATTTT
CASSQGPPGGRNTQYF
>TRBV4-3|TRBD1|TRBJ1-3|.
TGCGCCAGCAGCCAAGATATAAACAGGGGGCTTGGAAACACCATATATTTT
CASSQDINRGLGNTIYF
>TRBV6-1|TRBD2|TRBJ2-3|.
TGTGCCAGCAGTGAAACGGCGGGAGGGCCAGATACGCAGTATTTT
CASSETAGGPDTQYF
>TRBV6-6|TRBD1|TRBJ1-2|.
TGTGCCAGCAGTTATTCCCGGGACAGTGATACGTATGGCTACACCTTC
CASSYSRDSDTYGYTF
>TRBV7-8|.|TRBJ1-2|few
TGTGCCAGCAGCCCCAGCTCGGGGGGCTATGGCTACACCTTC
CASSPSSGGYGYTF
>TRBV10-2|.|TRBJ2-7|once
TGCGCCAGCAGTGAGTTGTCCTGGACACGAGTTTCCTACGAGCAGTACTTC
CASSELSWTRVSYEQYF
>TRBV2|.|TRBJ1-4|.
TGTGCCAGCAGTCCCTCCGGGGGGCCTGCAACTGGAGGGGGAAAACTGTTTTTT
CASSPSGGPATGGGKLFF
>TRBV7-2|.|TRBJ2-2|.
TGTGCCAGCAGCTTTGGGGAGGCCGGGGAGCTGTTTTTT
CASSFGEAGELFF
>TRBV7-2|.|TRBJ2-1|.
TGTGCCAGCAGCCAGACCTACAATGAGCAGTTCTTC
CASSQTYNEQFF
>TRBV6-6|.|TRBJ1-5|.
TGTGCCAGCAGTCTAACAGGGAACAATCAGCCCCAGCATTTT
CASSLTGNNQPQHF
>TRBV28|TRBD1|TRBJ2-2|.
TGTGCCAGCAGTTTAATGGCTAGGGGGCCGGGGGAGCTGTTTTTT
CASSLMARGPGELFF
>TRBV4-3|.|TRBJ1-2|.
TGCGCCAGCAGCCAAGAAAAGCGGATCTATGGCTACACCTTC
CASSQEKRIYGYTF
>TRBV11-2|.|TRBJ2-1|few
TGTGCCAGCAGCTTAATGACAGTCTACAATGAGCAGTTCTTC
CASSLMTVYNEQFF
>TRBV28|TRBD1|TRBJ2-7|once
TGTGCCAGCAGTTTAAGAGCCCCTCGCTATGGGACAGGGGACTACGAGCAGTACTTC
CASSLRAPRYGTGDYEQYF
>TRBV5-6|.|TRBJ2-7|.
TGTGCCAGCAGCTTGAAACCTCAGGGGTCCTACGAGCAGTACTTC
CASSLKPQGSYEQYF
>TRBV11-2|TRBD1|TRBJ1-1|.
TGTGCCAGCACTCAGGGGGCAGTGGCCACTGAAGCTTTCTTT
CASTQGAVATEAFF
>TRBV5-1|TRBD1|TRBJ2-7|.
TGCGCCAGCAGCTTGTGGGACAGGGGGGTGTACGAGCAGTACTTC
CASSLWDRGVYEQYF
>TRBV28|.|TRBJ2-5|.
TGTGCCAGCCAGGCGGGACTGATCCAAGAGACCCAGTACTTC
CASQAGLIQETQYF
>TRBV19|TRBD1|TRBJ1-5|.
TGTGCCAGTAGCGGGACAGGGGGAAATCAGCCCCAGCATTTT
CASSGTGGNQPQHF
>TRBV5-1|.|TRBJ2-3|.
TGCGCCAGCAGCTTGGGCCTAGTCGGGGATACGCAGTATTTT
CASSLGLVGDTQYF
>TRBV11-3|TRBD1|TRBJ2-1|.
TGTGCCAGCAGCTACGGAAGGACAGGGGGCGATGAGCAGTTCTTC
CASSYGRTGGDEQFF
>TRBV21-1|.|TRBJ1-6|once
TGTGCCAGCAGCCACAAGGCAGGGGTCGAATCACCCCTCCACTTT
CASSHKAGVESPLHF
>TRBV5-4|.|TRBJ2-7|.
TGTGCCAGCAGCCCCGGGACATCTAGTCGGGAGCAGTACTTC
CASSPGTSSREQYF
>TRBV11-2|TRBD2|TRBJ2-7|once
TGTGCCAGCAGCTTCCTGGCGGGGGGGCCGTACGAGCAGTACTTC
CASSFLAGGPYEQYF
>TRBV28|.|TRBJ2-7|.
TGTGCCAGCAGTTTTCGTATCGGCAGGATCTACGAGCAGTACTTC
CASSFRIGRIYEQYF